This entry lists 28 T cell receptor beta chains sequenced from one sample in a study of blood T cells in healthy people across ages. Then a second PCR, running about 6 to 11 cycles, was carried out with a sample-barcoded 5' primer and a J-beta primer mix. One entry per CDR3 protein results from TCRdb running MiXCR on the 5' RACE reads. The sample holds over 750,000 distinct CDR3 sequences; 20% to 25% are singletons and the top ten take roughly a tenth. The same sample was also studied in work on T cells of mothers and their children.

The sequenced sample consisted of blood. All receptors come from a boy younger than 18 in good health.

This clonotype was recorded only once. This chain uses TRBV12-5 with TRBJ2-1; 9 bases agree with TRBD2. Trimming took 7 bases from V and 5 from J; bases not matched to a gene: 9. This CDR3 has 15 amino acids. Germline loops: CDR1 LGHNT, CDR2 FRNRAP. The CDR3 is CASAAGGPGNNEQFF. The DNA for the CDR3 is TGTGCTAGTGCGGCGGGAGGGCCAGGGAACAATGAGCAGTTCTTC.

In the case of this clonotype: Its ends do not fully match the called genes, so a read error is possible. This chain links TRBV9 with TRBJ2-5, with a tentative D call TRBD1 (6 bases). The length of the CDR3 is 14 residues. CDR1 is SGDLS, CDR2 YYNGEE, per germline. As DNA, the CDR3 is TGTGCCAGCATCCACAGGGCCTTTTCCTACGAGCAGTGCTTC. Translation gives CASIHRAFSYEQCF.

The chain links TRBV29-1 to TRBJ1-4, with D unresolved. CDR3 length equals 13 residues. Germline assignment: CDR1 SQVTM and CDR2 ANQGSEA. Trimming removed 5 bases from V and 5 bases from J, with 12 bases in between. This CDR3 reads CSVSVGLNEKLFF. CDR3 nucleotide sequence: TGCAGCGTTTCCGTGGGATTAAATGAAAAACTGTTTTTT.

The chain carries TRBV27 and TRBJ2-5, with 11 positions matching TRBD2. Germline trimming cut 2 bases from V and 1 base from J; bases unmatched to any gene: 6. The CDR3 length is 17 residues. Germline V gene sequence: CDR1 MNHEY, CDR2 SMNVEV (reference sequence). The CDR3 DNA reads TGTGCCAGCAGTTTAACGCCACTAGCGGGGGCCCAAGAGACCCAGTACTTC. Protein product: CASSLTPLAGAQETQYF.

Comment on this clonotype: A read error may account for a junction end that differs from germline. This chain connects TRBV7-3 to TRBJ2-5, with TRBD2 identical over 11 bases. The J call may be faulty, since TRBJ2-1 better matches the DNA end. Germline V gene lookup returns CDR1 SGHTA and CDR2 FQGTGA. This CDR3 contains 16 residues. CDR3 residues: CAGSLTGTSGLSEQFF. The CDR3 region has the DNA TGTGCCGGCAGCTTAACTGGGACTAGCGGTCTTAGTGAGCAGTTCTTC.

Here the CDR3 reads CASSLLAGGSNNEQFF. The CDR3 nucleotides read TGTGCCAGCAGCCTCCTAGCGGGAGGTTCGAACAATGAGCAGTTCTTC. The chain uses TRBV7-9 and TRBJ2-1, with 11 bases aligning to TRBD2. There are 16 residues in the CDR3. Germline V CDR1 and CDR2: SEHNR, FQNEAQ (reference sequence). V lost 5 bases, J lost 5 bases, and 8 bases stayed unmatched. Full variable domain (remainder filled in from reference TRBV7-9 and TRBJ2-1): DTGVSQNPRHKITKRGQNVTFRCDPISEHNRLYWYRQTLGQGPEFLTYFQNEAQLEKSRLLSDRFSAERPKGSFSTLEIQRTEQGDSAMYLCASSLLAGGSNNEQFFGPGTRLTVL.

This clonotype was detected only a few times. The CDR3 region has the DNA TGTGCCAGCAGCCTCGGCCGAGTAGAGCAGTACTTC. It specifies CASSLGRVEQYF. V is TRBV14 and J is TRBJ2-5; D is uncertain. Germline V lookup: CDR1 SGHDN, CDR2 FVKESK. Trimming removed 4 bases from V and 11 bases from J, with 14 bases in between. The CDR3 spans 12 residues.

V and J are TRBV9 and TRBJ2-7; TRBD1 aligns across 7 bases. The V gene's germline CDR1 is SGDLS and CDR2 YYNGEE. The length of the CDR3 is 14 residues. V shed 4 bases and J 5 bases; nucleotides not matched to a gene: 9. DNA for the CDR3: TGTGCCAGCAGCAGAGCGGACAGGCCTAACGAGCAGTACTTC. This codes for CASSRADRPNEQYF.

This clonotype has only a few counts. The gene calls are TRBV5-1 and TRBJ2-1; D is possibly TRBD2 (5 bases). The CDR3 is 15 amino acids. V dropped 0 bases and J dropped 6 bases, with 13 bases sitting between them. Germline CDR1 SGHRS, CDR2 YFSETQ. The CDR3 DNA is TGCGCCAGCAGCTTGGATTTTGGAAGCGGCAATGAGCAGTTCTTC. It encodes CASSLDFGSGNEQFF.

This clonotype showed up just a few times. The rearrangement links TRBV29-1 to TRBJ2-3; D is possibly TRBD1 (5 bases). Germline CDR1 reads SQVTM; CDR2 reads ANQGSEA. With 0 bases removed from V and 1 base from J, the gap between germline ends came to 11 bases. The CDR3 covers 15 residues. In nucleotides, the CDR3 is TGCAGCGTTGAAGATACAGGAGTCGGCACAGATACGCAGTATTTT. Protein: CSVEDTGVGTDTQYF.

The V and J genes are TRBV7-9 and TRBJ2-2; D unresolved. The CDR3 has 13 amino acids. CDR1 and CDR2 from the germline V gene are SEHNR and FQNEAQ (reference sequence). V shed 5 bases and J shed 3 bases, with 7 bases lying between them. Written as DNA, the CDR3 is TGTGCCAGCAGCATCGAGGACACCGGGGAGCTGTTTTTT. This translates into CASSIEDTGELFF.

The V gene is TRBV12-3 or TRBV12-4, the J gene TRBJ1-2; no clear D. This CDR3 is built from 13 residues. V lost 6 bases, J lost 8 bases, and 16 bases lay in between. Here the CDR3 DNA reads TGTGCCAGCAGCCCCGAAGGCGCTCTCGGCTACACCTTC. The encoded protein is CASSPEGALGYTF.

By share, this clonotype counts as medium-sized. The V and J genes are TRBV7-2 and TRBJ2-5, with D unresolved. The CDR3 contains 13 residues. Germline CDR1 reads SGHTA; CDR2 reads FQGNSA. Trimming stripped 5 bases from V and 1 base from J, with 8 bases between. The CDR3 region is CASSLDPQETQYF. CDR3 nucleotides: TGTGCCAGCAGCCTAGATCCCCAAGAGACCCAGTACTTC.

V usage is TRBV5-1 and J usage is TRBJ1-2; D is unresolved. In germline, CDR1 is SGHRS, CDR2 YFSETQ. Trimming took 0 bases from V and 6 from J, leaving 12 bases between them. CDR3 length: 14 amino acids. CDR3 in amino acids: CASSLENAWDGYTF. CDR3 DNA sequence: TGCGCCAGCAGCTTGGAAAACGCGTGGGATGGCTACACCTTC.

Regarding this clonotype: One junction end disagrees with the germline gene, perhaps due to a read error. The chain recombines TRBV14 with TRBJ2-5; the match to TRBD1 covers 7 bases. The J call may not be correct, given that the DNA end is closer to TRBJ2-7. The CDR3 totals 17 residues. Germline V gene lookup returns CDR1 SGHDN and CDR2 FVKESK. The CDR3 DNA reads as TGTGCTAGCAGCCAAGATATAGGGACAGCCTACTCCTACGAGCAGTACTTC. This codes for CASSQDIGTAYSYEQYF.

This clonotype was picked up a small number of times. This rearrangement joins TRBV6-1 to TRBJ1-2; 7 positions agree with TRBD1. Trimming at V came to 4 bases and at J to 8 bases, leaving 13 bases not matched to a gene. CDR1 and CDR2 from the germline V gene are MNHNS and SASEGT. The CDR3 loop spans 15 amino acids. In DNA, the CDR3 is TGTGCCAGCAGTGGGAGACAGGGTAATTTTTGGGGCTACACCTTC. It translates to CASSGRQGNFWGYTF.

The chain carries TRBV20-1 and TRBJ2-1; the match to TRBD2 covers 9 bases. The ends lost 4 bases at V and 2 bases at J; junction bases unmatched: 6. Germline CDR1 and CDR2: DFQATT and SNEGSKA (reference sequence). The CDR3 is made up of 15 amino acids. CDR3 amino acids: CSAIGTSRTYNEQFF. Here the CDR3 DNA reads TGCAGTGCTATAGGGACTAGCCGAACCTACAATGAGCAGTTCTTC.

This clonotype was detected a few times. The rearrangement uses TRBV7-6 and TRBJ2-2, with D maybe TRBD1 (6 bases). This CDR3 contains 15 residues. Trimming took 5 bases from V and 3 from J, leaving 13 bases between them. Germline V gives CDR1 SGHVS, CDR2 FNYEAQ. CDR3 residues: CASSRFGGDTGELFF. The CDR3, as DNA: TGTGCCAGCAGCCGGTTTGGGGGCGACACCGGGGAGCTGTTTTTT.

The CDR3 bases are TGTGCCATCAGTGGACTAGCGGAAGAAGAGACCCAGTACTTC. It is translated as CAISGLAEEETQYF. This chain links TRBV10-3 with TRBJ2-5, with 9 bases aligning to TRBD2. This CDR3 is built from 14 residues. After removal of 4 bases from V and 3 bases from J, the junction contained 3 bases not matched to a gene. Germline V gene lookup returns CDR1 ENHRY and CDR2 SYGVKD.

This chain uses TRBV3-1 with TRBJ1-1; maybe TRBD1 (5 bases). The germline V gene encodes CDR1 LGHDT and CDR2 YNNKEL (reference sequence). CDR3 length: 14 amino acids. V was pared by 4 bases and J by 8 bases, with 17 bases between. The CDR3 coding sequence is TGTGCCAGCAGCCTCGCTGAGGGGCGGTCGGAAGCTTTCTTT. Translating gives CASSLAEGRSEAFF.

The chain is built from TRBV7-2 and TRBJ1-4; 8 bases agree with TRBD1. The CDR3 contains 13 residues. The germline CDR1 and CDR2 sequences are SGHTA and FQGNSA. Trimming took 3 bases from V and 7 from J; bases not matched to a gene: 1. The DNA of the CDR3 is TGTGCCAGCAGCTTCACAGGGGGTGAAAAACTGTTTTTT. It is translated as CASSFTGGEKLFF.

The chain uses TRBV18 and TRBJ2-7; 9 bases are shared with TRBD1. The CDR3 is 15 amino acids. Germline CDR1 is KGHSH and CDR2 is LQKENI. J gave up 0 bases and V 2 bases, and 2 bases lay outside the gene matches. CDR3 protein: CASSPGTGTSYEQYF. The CDR3 DNA reads as TGTGCCAGCTCACCAGGGACAGGGACCTCCTACGAGCAGTACTTC. The whole variable domain, remainder taken from reference TRBV18 and TRBJ2-7, is NAGVMQNPRHLVRRRGQEARLRCSPMKGHSHVYWYRQLPEEGLKFMVYLQKENIIDESGMPKERFSAEFPKEGPSILRIQQVVRGDSAAYFCASSPGTGTSYEQYFGPGTRLTVT.

The rearrangement links TRBV7-8 to TRBJ2-1, with 9 positions matching TRBD2. The CDR3 has 18 residues. Germline CDR1 and CDR2: SGHVS and FQNEAQ. V lost 5 bases, J lost 3 bases, and 14 bases stayed unmatched. The chain's CDR3 is CASSPRGALREGYNEQFF. The CDR3 DNA reads as TGTGCCAGCAGCCCTAGGGGGGCGTTGCGGGAGGGCTACAATGAGCAGTTCTTC. Full variable domain (rest looked up from reference TRBV7-8 and TRBJ2-1): GAGVSQSPRYKVAKRGQDVALRCDPISGHVSLFWYQQALGQGPEFLTYFQNEAQLDKSGLPSDRFFAERPEGSVSTLKIQRTQQEDSAVYLCASSPRGALREGYNEQFFGPGTRLTVL.

This clonotype was counted only a few times. The CDR3 loop reads CASSFSDRVYGYTF. CDR3 DNA sequence: TGTGCCAGCAGTTTCTCGGACAGGGTCTATGGCTACACCTTC. The chain recombines TRBV12-3 or TRBV12-4 with TRBJ1-2; 8 bases agree with TRBD1. CDR3 length equals 14 residues. V was pared by 3 bases and J by 4 bases, with 4 bases of the junction left unmatched.

This clonotype occurred a few times. The chain recombines TRBV4-1 with TRBJ2-1; TRBD2 might be the D (5 bases). Germline V gene lookup returns CDR1 MGHRA and CDR2 YSYEKL. The CDR3 consists of 14 residues. Trimming removed 4 bases from V and 7 bases from J, with 14 bases in between. Here the CDR3 reads CASSRSGIGNEQFF. As DNA, the CDR3 is TGCGCCAGCAGCCGGAGCGGTATTGGGAATGAGCAGTTCTTC.

The rearrangement links TRBV10-3 to TRBJ2-1; 8 nucleotides match TRBD1. The germline gives CDR1 ENHRY, CDR2 SYGVKD. The CDR3 is 13 residues long. J gave up 3 bases and V 9 bases, and 4 bases lay outside the gene matches. The DNA for the CDR3 is TGTGCCATTTCGGGACAGGTCTACAATGAGCAGTTCTTC. As protein: CAISGQVYNEQFF.

V gene TRBV28 combines with J gene TRBJ1-5; TRBD1 matches 9 bases. V lost 4 bases, J lost 6 bases, and 7 bases stayed unmatched. Germline V gene lookup returns CDR1 MDHEN and CDR2 SYDVKM. This CDR3 contains 15 residues. The CDR3 sequence: CASSSDRGVGQPQHF. Written as DNA, the CDR3 is TGTGCCAGCAGTTCCGACAGGGGGGTGGGTCAGCCCCAGCATTTT.

The rearrangement uses TRBV4-1 and TRBJ2-3; D gene uncertain. Germline CDR1 is MGHRA and CDR2 is YSYEKL. The CDR3 has 14 amino acids. Deletions cut 3 bases from V and 2 bases from J, with 9 bases between. The CDR3 sequence: CASSQRLSTDTQYF. Here the CDR3 DNA reads TGCGCCAGCAGCCAGCGCTTGTCCACAGATACGCAGTATTTT.